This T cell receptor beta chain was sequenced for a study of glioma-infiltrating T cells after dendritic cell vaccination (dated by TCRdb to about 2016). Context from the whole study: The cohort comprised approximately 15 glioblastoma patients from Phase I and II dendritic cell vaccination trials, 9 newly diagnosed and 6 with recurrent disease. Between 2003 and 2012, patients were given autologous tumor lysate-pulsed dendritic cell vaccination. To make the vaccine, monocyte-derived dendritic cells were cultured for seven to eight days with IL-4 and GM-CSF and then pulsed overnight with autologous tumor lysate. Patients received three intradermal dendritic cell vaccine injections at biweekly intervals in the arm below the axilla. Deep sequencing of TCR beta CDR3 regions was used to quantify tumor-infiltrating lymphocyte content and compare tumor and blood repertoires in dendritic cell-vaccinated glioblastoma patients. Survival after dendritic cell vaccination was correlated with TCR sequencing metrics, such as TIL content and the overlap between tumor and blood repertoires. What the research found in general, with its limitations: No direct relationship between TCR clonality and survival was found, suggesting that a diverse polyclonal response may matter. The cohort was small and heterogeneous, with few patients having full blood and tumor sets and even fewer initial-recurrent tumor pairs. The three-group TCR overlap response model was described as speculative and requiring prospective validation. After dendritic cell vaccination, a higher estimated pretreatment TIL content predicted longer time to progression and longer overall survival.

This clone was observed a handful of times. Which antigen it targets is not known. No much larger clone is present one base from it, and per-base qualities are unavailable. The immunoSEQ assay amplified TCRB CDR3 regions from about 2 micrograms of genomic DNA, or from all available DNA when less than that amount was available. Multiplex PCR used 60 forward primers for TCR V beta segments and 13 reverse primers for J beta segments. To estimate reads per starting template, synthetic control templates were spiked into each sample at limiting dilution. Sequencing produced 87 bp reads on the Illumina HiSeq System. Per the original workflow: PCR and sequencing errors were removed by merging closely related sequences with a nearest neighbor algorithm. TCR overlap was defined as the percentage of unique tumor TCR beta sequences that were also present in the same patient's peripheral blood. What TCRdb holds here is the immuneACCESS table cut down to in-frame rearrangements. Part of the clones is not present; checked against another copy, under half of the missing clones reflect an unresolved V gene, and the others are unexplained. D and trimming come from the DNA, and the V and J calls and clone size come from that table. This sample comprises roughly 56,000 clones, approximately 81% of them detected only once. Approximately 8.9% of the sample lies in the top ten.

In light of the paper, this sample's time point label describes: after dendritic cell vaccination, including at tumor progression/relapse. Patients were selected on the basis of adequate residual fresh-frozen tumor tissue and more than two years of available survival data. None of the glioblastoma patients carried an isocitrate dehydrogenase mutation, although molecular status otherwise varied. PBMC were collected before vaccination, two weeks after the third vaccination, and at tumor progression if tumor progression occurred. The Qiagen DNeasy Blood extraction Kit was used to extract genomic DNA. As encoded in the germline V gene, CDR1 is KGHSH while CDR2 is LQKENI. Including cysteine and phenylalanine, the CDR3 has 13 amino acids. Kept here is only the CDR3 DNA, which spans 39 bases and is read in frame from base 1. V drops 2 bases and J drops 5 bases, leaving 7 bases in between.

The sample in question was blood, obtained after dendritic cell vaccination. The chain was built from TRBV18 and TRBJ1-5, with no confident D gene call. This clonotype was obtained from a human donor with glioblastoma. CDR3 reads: CASSPEGDQPQHF. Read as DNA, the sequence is TGTGCCAGCTCACCAGAGGGAGATCAGCCCCAGCATTTT.